The 11 T cell receptor beta chains listed next were all sequenced from one sample in a study of neurological immune-mediated disorders. MiXCR, applied by TCRdb to the 5' RACE reads, yields one record per CDR3 protein. The table has about 55,000 distinct CDR3 sequences, about 4.1% seen once; the top ten hold roughly 7.1%. The material sequenced was PBMCs. All receptors come from a man aged 60 to 75 with multiple sclerosis.

This clonotype was counted many times. The V and J genes are TRBV5-1 and TRBJ1-2; D is perhaps TRBD1 (6 bases). Trimming removed 4 bases at V and 0 bases at J, with 13 bases between. Per the germline V gene, CDR1 is SGHRS and CDR2 is YFSETQ. The CDR3 has 15 residues. CDR3 coding DNA: TGCGCCAGCAGCCGGGGGACACCCACTAACTATGGCTACACCTTC. This codes for CASSRGTPTNYGYTF.

This clonotype was counted at least ten times. The rearrangement links TRBV20-1 to TRBJ1-2; TRBD1 might be the D (5 bases). CDR1 and CDR2 (germline): DFQATT, SNEGSKA (reference sequence). Deletions cut 1 base from V and 6 bases from J, with 12 bases between. This CDR3 region has 13 residues. CDR3 in DNA: TGCAGTGCTAGAGGGAAACAGGCTCATGGCTACACCTTC. The encoded protein is CSARGKQAHGYTF.

This clonotype showed up many times. The chain joins TRBV20-1 to TRBJ2-1; D unresolved. This CDR3 region has 10 residues. The germline gives CDR1 DFQATT, CDR2 SNEGSKA (reference sequence). V gave up 6 bases and J gave up 9 bases, with 9 bases separating them. CDR3 residues: CSAQISEQFF. The CDR3, as DNA: TGCAGTGCCCAAATCAGTGAGCAGTTCTTC.

This clonotype was detected many times. This chain uses TRBV29-1 with TRBJ1-3; D call uncertain. This CDR3 is 11 amino acids long. Trimming shortened V by 7 bases and J by 6 bases, and 10 bases separated the two germline ends. CDR1 is SQVTM, CDR2 ANQGSEA, per germline. CDR3 loop: CSATRTNTIYF. As DNA, the CDR3 is TGCAGCGCCACGCGGACAAACACCATATATTTT. Full variable domain (rest looked up from reference TRBV29-1 and TRBJ1-3): SAVISQKPSRDICQRGTSLTIQCQVDSQVTMMFWYRQQPGQSLTLIATANQGSEATYESGFVIDKFPISRPNLTFSTLTVSNMSPEDSSIYLCSATRTNTIYFGEGSWLTVV.

This clonotype appeared many times. The DNA of the CDR3 is TGTGCCAGCAGCAAATTAAAGGAGACCCAGTACTTC. Protein: CASSKLKETQYF. The chain carries TRBV21-1 and TRBJ2-5. TRBV21-1 is tagged as a pseudogene. The CDR3 has 12 residues.

The table lists this clonotype with many counts. J is TRBJ2-7 and V is TRBV12-3 or TRBV12-4; D unresolved. Trimming took 4 bases from V and 4 from J, leaving 8 bases between them. The CDR3 is 12 residues long. This chain's CDR3 is CASSSLFYEQYF. The CDR3 nucleotides are TGTGCCAGCAGTTCCCTGTTTTACGAGCAGTACTTC.

This clonotype has ten or more counts. The chain carries TRBV5-1 and TRBJ2-5; 7 bases align to TRBD1. J was trimmed by 3 bases and V by 4 bases; bases with no gene match: 6. Per the germline V gene, CDR1 is SGHRS and CDR2 is YFSETQ. CDR3 length equals 14 residues. The CDR3 DNA is TGCGCCAGCAGCCGCTTTACAGGGGAAGAGACCCAGTACTTC. It translates to CASSRFTGEETQYF.

This clonotype was seen a handful of times. This chain uses TRBV2 with TRBJ2-7; 12 nucleotides line up with TRBD1. In germline, CDR1 is SNHLY, CDR2 FYNNEI. This CDR3 has 13 amino acids. V shed 11 bases, J shed 3 bases, and the junction held 5 bases outside the gene matches. CDR3 sequence (DNA): TGTGCCGGAGGGACAGGGGGCAGCTACGAGCAGTACTTC. Translated: CAGGTGGSYEQYF.

This clonotype was recorded at least ten times. The chain recombines TRBV20-1 with TRBJ2-3; D might be TRBD1 or TRBD2, each matching 6 bases. Deletions cut 2 bases from V and 3 bases from J, with 12 bases between. CDR1 DFQATT and CDR2 SNEGSKA come from the germline V gene (reference sequence). The CDR3 sequence is 14 residues long. The CDR3 loop is CSARFPGATDTQYF. CDR3 coding DNA: TGCAGTGCTAGATTCCCGGGGGCAACAGATACGCAGTATTTT.

The sample holds many counts of this clonotype. The genes are TRBV5-6 and TRBJ1-2; 7 nucleotides agree with TRBD1. The CDR3 has 13 amino acids. Germline V gives CDR1 SGHDT, CDR2 YYEEEE. J gave up 6 bases and V 5 bases, and 7 bases lay outside the gene matches. The CDR3, as DNA: TGTGCCAGCAGGCGACAGGGATCAAATGGCTACACCTTC. This codes for CASRRQGSNGYTF. The variable domain in full, completed from reference TRBV5-6 and TRBJ1-2, reads DAGVTQSPTHLIKTRGQQVTLRCSPKSGHDTVSWYQQALGQGPQFIFQYYEEEERQRGNFPDRFSGHQFPNYSSELNVNALLLGDSALYLCASRRQGSNGYTFGSGTRLTVV.

This clonotype was counted many times. The rearrangement joins TRBV12-3 or TRBV12-4 to TRBJ1-4; 8 positions match TRBD1. With 1 base clipped from V and 5 bases from J, the junction kept 3 bases outside the gene matches. The CDR3 contains 15 residues. Here the CDR3 reads CASSLGRGRNEKLFF. CDR3 DNA: TGTGCCAGCAGTTTAGGCAGGGGGCGCAATGAAAAACTGTTTTTT.